This T cell receptor (beta chain) was recovered during a study of vaccination and CD4 T cells after COVID-19 (dated 2022 in TCRdb). For the study in its entirety: SARS-CoV-2 positivity had been established in the convalescent patients by nasal swab PCR, and mild disease was recorded in several of these patients and severe disease in one. Six males and four females were included in the convalescent cohort, with two Hispanic individuals, seven Caucasians, two Asians and one multiracial person represented. Two doses of either the Pfizer-BioNTech BNT162b2 vaccine (n=8) or the Moderna mRNA-1273 vaccine (n=2) were administered to participants. Post-COVID blood samples from convalescent patients were collected a median of roughly 100 days after diagnosis, with a range of 35 to 161 days. Post-vaccine blood samples were taken a median of around 68 days after the second vaccine dose, with a range of 14 to 241 days. Overlapping spike peptide pools from SARS-CoV-2 and from the common cold coronaviruses HCoV-NL63, HCoV-OC43 and HCoV-229E were used as culture stimuli. Control cultures used a CEFX viral epitope pool as positive control, an HIV-1 Nef peptide pool as negative control, or no peptide. The spike-specific CD4+ TCR repertoire was compared before and after mRNA vaccination in over 9 COVID-19 convalescent patients and several infection-naive healthy vaccine recipients.

The library was built by means of PCR. DNA from cultured CD4+ T cells was subjected to TCR sequencing with the Oncomine TCR Beta short-read assay at the Johns Hopkins FTIC core. The QIAamp micro DNA kit was used to extract genomic DNA from the cultured CD4+ T cells. Oncomine TCR Beta libraries from cultured CD4+ T cells were pooled with unique dual indexes and sequenced on an Illumina iSeq 100. The paper's processing steps were these. Non-productive sequences were filtered out, and CDR3s that did not start with C, did not end with F or W, or were shorter than 7 amino acids were discarded. The MANAFEST web application identified antigen-specific clonotypes by comparing peptide-stimulated wells against reference wells and other culture wells. Positive clones required FDR below 0.05, an odds ratio above 5, and productive frequency above 0.1% in at least two of three replicate wells. Cross-reactive clonotypes were defined as significantly expanded in both SARS-CoV-2 spike wells and at least one common cold coronavirus spike condition. Using R version 3.6.1, CDR3 homology was evaluated through Levenshtein distances (stringdist) along with unrooted phylogenetic trees (ape). The public reads were quality trimmed at Q25 with fastp and then assembled into clones with MiXCR by TCRdb, keeping productive beta chains. When rows share a CDR3 protein, they turn into one entry using the most common DNA and genes. It is TCRdb's table, rather than the study itself, that gives the V and J calls and clone size. In all, the sample holds some 3,000 distinct CDR3 sequences, and around 30% of those were seen once. The ten largest clones take up 60% of the sample.

Results the study describes overall, beyond this receptor: Although the median number of SARS-CoV-2-reactive clonotypes went up from around 20 after infection to more than 30 after vaccination, the increase was not significant. The number of convalescent patients in the study was relatively small, and the study did not examine early timepoints following natural infection. In convalescent patients, nearly all vaccine-specific clones (304 of 307) were found to be mono-reactive for SARS-CoV-2 spike rather than cross-reactive with common cold coronaviruses. In convalescent patients, a median around 90% of post-vaccine SARS-CoV-2-reactive clones were detected only after vaccination, suggesting vaccine-specific priming.

Via the germline V gene (reference sequence), CDR1 is LNHDA and CDR2 SQIVND. V is shortened by 1 base, J by 4 bases, and the region joining them spans 7 bases. The CDR3 holds 13 amino acids from the cysteine to the phenylalanine. Of the read, only the CDR3 DNA is kept; its 39 bases are in frame from base 1. This clonotype was recorded a few times. It has no known antigen specificity. One base away there is no much larger clone; base qualities are not given. The sample's treatment or condition, from its label and the paper: roughly 10-day PBMC culture with coronavirus spike peptide pools or control peptides (ViraFEST assay). The ViraFEST assay, used in the study, expanded antigen-specific T cells with peptide pools and then identified the expanded clonotypes through TCR sequencing. Positive SARS-CoV-2 PCR tests in the convalescent patients dated from March to December 2020, before Alpha, Beta and Delta variants emerged in the United States. Approximately 2.1 million PBMCs per well were cultured in IMDM with roughly 5.2% human AB serum and 8 to 10 IU/ml IL-2, plus 10 ug/ml peptide pools. Half of the culture medium was replaced with fresh IL-2-containing medium on days 3 and 7. CD4+ T cells were isolated after about nine days of culture through negative selection using the EasySep CD4+ T cell isolation kit. Ficoll-Paque Plus gradient centrifugation was used to isolate PBMCs from whole blood, and the isolated PBMCs were then either used fresh or cryopreserved at -140C. In general, triplicate wells were set up for every culture condition.

The origin of this receptor is a human donor who had recovered from COVID-19. This sample comprised CD4+ T cells from blood, cultured in vitro, obtained after SARS-CoV-2 vaccination. This chain joins TRBV19 to TRBJ1-2, with TRBD1 perhaps the D gene, on 5 matching bases. The DNA sequence follows: TGTGCCAGTAGTATAGCAGGGTCCTATGGCTACACCTTC. This translates into CASSIAGSYGYTF.